This TCR beta chain came from a study of T-cell memory formation after mild COVID-19. Overall study results and limits: CD4+ clones that contracted lay mainly in CM and EM; CD8+ ones lay in EMRA. CD4+ bias marked clones expanding day 15 to 37, unlike balanced contracting clones.

This clonotype was seen more than once but under ten times. What it recognizes is unknown. CDR3 size: 14 residues. The J segment lost 5 bases and the V segment lost 0 bases, leaving 4 bases of the junction unmatched. CDR1 and CDR2 from the germline V gene are SGHDT and YYEEEE. MiXCR, run by TCRdb on the 5' RACE reads, gives a single entry per CDR3 protein. The table lists 380,000 or so distinct CDR3 sequences, about 15% of them singletons, with about 20% in the top ten. The sequenced sample was PBMCs or a T cell subset sorted from them (not recorded which). The chain joins TRBV5-6 to TRBJ2-5; 7 bases are a match to TRBD1. This clonotype originated in a man between 18 and 29 years old who had mild COVID-19 (a few samples of this study predate the infection). Cell type and time point are not known. The CDR3 coding sequence is TGTGCCAGCAGCTTGGGGAGGACAGGCGAGACCCAGTACTTC. Amino acid sequence: CASSLGRTGETQYF.